This is a list of T cell receptor beta chains from one sample in a study of radiotherapy plus CTLA-4 blockade in lung cancer. Data came from immunoSEQ multiplex PCR; TCRdb stores just in-frame clones and leaves some out. This table holds about 86,000 clones, over 80% found once. Sequencing used peripheral blood, obtained from a patient treated with radiotherapy plus ipilimumab. The receptor set was obtained from a human donor with non-small cell lung cancer who had stable disease on radiotherapy plus ipilimumab. The CDR3 runs from the conserved cysteine through the conserved F or W. A D gene is named only where the DNA matches it firmly. Size is omitted from some rows. Given values are once, few, many or a class for expanded clones.

clone_size: .; d_call: TRBD1; j_call: TRBJ2-2; v_call: TRBV7-9; cdr3_nt: TGTGCCAGCAGCCGAGGGGGACAGTTGAACACCGGGGAGCTGTTTTTT; cdr3_aa: CASSRGGQLNTGELFF
clone_size: .; d_call: .; j_call: TRBJ2-5; v_call: TRBV9; cdr3_nt: TGTGCCAGCAGCGTACAGGGTGCGGGGCAAGAGACCCAGTACTTC; cdr3_aa: CASSVQGAGQETQYF
clone_size: .; d_call: .; j_call: TRBJ1-2; v_call: TRBV30; cdr3_nt: TGTGCCTGGAGTGTACAGGTTTGGGGCTACACCTTC; cdr3_aa: CAWSVQVWGYTF
clone_size: .; d_call: TRBD2; j_call: TRBJ2-1; v_call: TRBV5-6; cdr3_nt: TGTGCCAGCAGCTTGAATAGCGGGATCCCCAATGAGCAGTTCTTC; cdr3_aa: CASSLNSGIPNEQFF
clone_size: .; d_call: .; j_call: TRBJ2-5; v_call: TRBV6-1; cdr3_nt: TGTGCCACGGACGGGTTGTTAGAGACCCAGTACTTC; cdr3_aa: CATDGLLETQYF
clone_size: once; d_call: .; j_call: TRBJ1-5; v_call: TRBV6-1; cdr3_nt: TGTGCCAGCAGACAGATGAGGGGACAGCCCCAGCATTTT; cdr3_aa: CASRQMRGQPQHF
clone_size: .; d_call: .; j_call: TRBJ2-5; v_call: TRBV19; cdr3_nt: TGTGCCAGTAGTATAAGCGACAGGTCCGAGACCCAGTACTTC; cdr3_aa: CASSISDRSETQYF
clone_size: .; d_call: .; j_call: TRBJ1-5; v_call: TRBV19; cdr3_nt: TGTGCCACCGCGACGGCGGGCAGGGTGAACAATCAGCCCCAGCATTTT; cdr3_aa: CATATAGRVNNQPQHF
clone_size: .; d_call: .; j_call: TRBJ2-2; v_call: TRBV21-1; cdr3_nt: TGTGCCAGCAGCAAATTTTGGGCCCAATACACCGGGGAGCTGTTTTTT; cdr3_aa: CASSKFWAQYTGELFF
clone_size: .; d_call: .; j_call: TRBJ2-5; v_call: TRBV5-6; cdr3_nt: TGTGCCAGCAACCGTGAGGAGACCCAGTACTTC; cdr3_aa: CASNREETQYF
clone_size: .; d_call: TRBD1; j_call: TRBJ1-2; v_call: TRBV29-1; cdr3_nt: TGCAGCGCTCTCAGACAGGGGGCGGATGGCTACACCTTC; cdr3_aa: CSALRQGADGYTF
clone_size: .; d_call: TRBD2; j_call: TRBJ2-7; v_call: TRBV19; cdr3_nt: TGTGCCAGTTCGAAACTAGCGGGGTTCGAGCAGTACTTC; cdr3_aa: CASSKLAGFEQYF
clone_size: .; d_call: .; j_call: TRBJ2-7; v_call: TRBV14; cdr3_nt: TGTGCCAGCAGCCAAGAGGGGGTCGAGCAGTACTTC; cdr3_aa: CASSQEGVEQYF
clone_size: .; d_call: .; j_call: TRBJ1-5; v_call: TRBV19; cdr3_nt: TGTGCCAGTAGTATTCATCGTCCGGATCAGCCCCAGCATTTT; cdr3_aa: CASSIHRPDQPQHF
clone_size: .; d_call: .; j_call: TRBJ2-3; v_call: TRBV11-2; cdr3_nt: TGTGCCAGCAGCTTGGTAGGGAGTGGGGGCACAGATACGCAGTATTTT; cdr3_aa: CASSLVGSGGTDTQYF
clone_size: .; d_call: .; j_call: TRBJ1-6; v_call: TRBV7-3; cdr3_nt: TGTGCCAGCAGCTTTCAGGGTATGAATTCACCCCTCCACTTT; cdr3_aa: CASSFQGMNSPLHF
clone_size: .; d_call: .; j_call: TRBJ2-7; v_call: TRBV5-8; cdr3_nt: TGTGCCAGCAGCTTGCTTTCCGGCTACGAGCAGTACTTC; cdr3_aa: CASSLLSGYEQYF
clone_size: .; d_call: .; j_call: TRBJ1-1; v_call: TRBV6-5; cdr3_nt: TGTGCCAGCAGTCAATTGAACACTGAAGCTTTCTTT; cdr3_aa: CASSQLNTEAFF
clone_size: .; d_call: TRBD2; j_call: TRBJ2-3; v_call: TRBV7-9; cdr3_nt: TGTGGCGGGGGAACAGATACGCAGTATTTT; cdr3_aa: CGGGTDTQYF
clone_size: .; d_call: .; j_call: TRBJ1-6; v_call: TRBV7-9; cdr3_nt: TGTGCCAGCAGCTTAGTAGGGGAGTTTTCACCCCTCCACTTT; cdr3_aa: CASSLVGEFSPLHF
clone_size: few; d_call: .; j_call: TRBJ1-5; v_call: TRBV28; cdr3_nt: TGTGCCAGCGTTACGGGGACCCAGCCCCAGCATTTT; cdr3_aa: CASVTGTQPQHF
clone_size: .; d_call: .; j_call: TRBJ2-3; v_call: TRBV5-1; cdr3_nt: TGCGCCAGCAGCTTGGACAACCCGCAGGCATCAGATACGCAGTATTTT; cdr3_aa: CASSLDNPQASDTQYF
clone_size: .; d_call: TRBD2; j_call: TRBJ2-3; v_call: TRBV30; cdr3_nt: TGTGCCTGGAGTGTACTAGCGGGGGGCAGCACAGATACGCAGTATTTT; cdr3_aa: CAWSVLAGGSTDTQYF
clone_size: once; d_call: TRBD1; j_call: TRBJ2-2; v_call: TRBV29-1; cdr3_nt: TGCAGCGTTTACAAACCGGGACAGGGTGGGACCGGGGAGCTGTTTTTT; cdr3_aa: CSVYKPGQGGTGELFF
clone_size: .; d_call: .; j_call: TRBJ2-7; v_call: TRBV6-5; cdr3_nt: TGTGCCAGCAGTTATCTTGGCCGCTACGAGCAGTACTTC; cdr3_aa: CASSYLGRYEQYF
clone_size: .; d_call: .; j_call: TRBJ1-2; v_call: TRBV7-9; cdr3_nt: TGTGCCAGCAGCTCTTTTTCCGGGAATTGGGGCTACACCTTC; cdr3_aa: CASSSFSGNWGYTF
clone_size: once; d_call: .; j_call: TRBJ1-1; v_call: TRBV21-1; cdr3_nt: TGTGCCAGCAGCGGGCCACAGGTGAACACTGAAGCTTTCTTT; cdr3_aa: CASSGPQVNTEAFF
clone_size: .; d_call: .; j_call: TRBJ2-5; v_call: TRBV18; cdr3_nt: TGTGCCAGCTCACCCTCGAGCAGAACCCAAGAGACCCAGTACTTC; cdr3_aa: CASSPSSRTQETQYF